The clone carrying this TCR beta chain showed up just a few times. The antigen is not known. This sample stems from a study of T cells in Graves' hyperthyroidism and ophthalmopathy. General study findings and limits: Most thyroid clonotypes expanded above 0.001 appeared in blood too. Ophthalmopathy was told apart from stable hyperthyroidism by a 13 V-J model.

Patients between 18 and 65 years old had hyperthyroidism, newly diagnosed and lasting under 2 months. The study based diagnoses on clinical symptoms, serum thyroxine and TRAb, thyroid ultrasound and orbital computed tomography. TCR beta CDR3 region amplification was performed from RNA transcripts. An initial round of RT-PCR targeting the TCR CDR3 relied on the HTBI primer set. TCRdb re-analysed the multiplex PCR reads in MiXCR, keeping a single row per CDR3 protein. The sample carries 300,000 or so distinct CDR3 sequences, 15% to 20% recorded once. The ends were cut back, 5 bases at V and 0 bases at J, with 7 bases in the middle. Germline V lookup: CDR1 WNHNN, CDR2 SYGVQD (reference sequence). The CDR3 extends over 13 amino acids.

The sequence came from a woman aged 45-65 years with Graves' hyperthyroidism. Specimen: blood. The V and J genes are TRBV10-1 and TRBJ2-5, with no clear D. CDR3 sequence: CASSNADQETQYF. CDR3 sequence (DNA): TGCGCCAGCAGTAACGCAGACCAAGAGACCCAGTACTTC.